This TCR beta chain was documented in a study of T cell responses to AZD1222 COVID-19 vaccine. The CDR3 runs 15 residues. Germline lookup yields CDR1 MNHEY and CDR2 SVGAGI. V shed 0 bases and J shed 0 bases, with 9 bases lying between them. The study, taken as a whole, reports: Spike-specific TCR breadth and depth both grew after two AZD1222 doses.

Worth noting for this clone: What it binds is unknown.

The assay was immunoSEQ multiplex PCR, and TCRdb's table has in-frame clones only and misses some. The sample gives 66,000 or so clones, 70% to 80% of which show up once; 20% to 30% is in the top ten. The chain combines TRBV6-5 with TRBJ2-7; unclear D gene. This sequence was found in an adult in good health. The starting material was peripheral blood, obtained on day 0 of MenACWY control vaccination. As DNA, the CDR3 is TGTGCCAGCAGTTACTCTAGTGAGAGCTCCTACGAGCAGTACTTC. Amino acid sequence: CASSYSSESSYEQYF.